The source of this TCR beta chain is a study of blood T cell repertoires in COVID-19. Study-wide background: COVID-19 samples collected from the United States, Italy and Spain covered acute and convalescent phases. Sample material is recorded as cDNA or gDNA derived from T cells, B-cell-depleted T cells, or PBMCs.

In the original workflow: It was from reference gene primer amplification that nucleated cell counts were estimated. The method was immunoSEQ multiplex PCR; TCRdb's version includes in-frame clones alone and lacks a portion of them. V, J and clone size were drawn from that table, and D and trimming were deduced from the DNA. Of approximately 190,000 clones listed, 84% are singletons. V was pared by 1 base and J by 5 bases, with 11 bases between. CDR1 SGHTA and CDR2 FQGNSA come from the germline V gene. CDR3 size: 15 residues. This receptor was obtained from a human donor in a cohort sampled during active COVID-19. Source material: peripheral blood. The rearrangement joins TRBV7-2 to TRBJ2-2; weak D call: TRBD2 (7 bases). This chain's CDR3 is CASSLEGGQTGELFF. DNA for the CDR3: TGTGCCAGCAGCTTAGAGGGGGGGCAAACCGGGGAGCTGTTTTTT.